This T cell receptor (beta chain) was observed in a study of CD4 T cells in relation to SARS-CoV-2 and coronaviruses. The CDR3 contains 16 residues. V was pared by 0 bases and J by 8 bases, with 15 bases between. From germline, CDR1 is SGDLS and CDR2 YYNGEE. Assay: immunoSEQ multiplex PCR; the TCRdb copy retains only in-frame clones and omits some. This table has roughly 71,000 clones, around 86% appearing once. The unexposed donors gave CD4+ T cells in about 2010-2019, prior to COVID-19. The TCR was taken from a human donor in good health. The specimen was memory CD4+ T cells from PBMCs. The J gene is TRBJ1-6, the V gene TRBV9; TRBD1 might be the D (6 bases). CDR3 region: CASSVGLGTNDSPLHF. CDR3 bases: TGTGCCAGCAGCGTAGGGTTGGGGACAAACGATTCACCCCTCCACTTT.